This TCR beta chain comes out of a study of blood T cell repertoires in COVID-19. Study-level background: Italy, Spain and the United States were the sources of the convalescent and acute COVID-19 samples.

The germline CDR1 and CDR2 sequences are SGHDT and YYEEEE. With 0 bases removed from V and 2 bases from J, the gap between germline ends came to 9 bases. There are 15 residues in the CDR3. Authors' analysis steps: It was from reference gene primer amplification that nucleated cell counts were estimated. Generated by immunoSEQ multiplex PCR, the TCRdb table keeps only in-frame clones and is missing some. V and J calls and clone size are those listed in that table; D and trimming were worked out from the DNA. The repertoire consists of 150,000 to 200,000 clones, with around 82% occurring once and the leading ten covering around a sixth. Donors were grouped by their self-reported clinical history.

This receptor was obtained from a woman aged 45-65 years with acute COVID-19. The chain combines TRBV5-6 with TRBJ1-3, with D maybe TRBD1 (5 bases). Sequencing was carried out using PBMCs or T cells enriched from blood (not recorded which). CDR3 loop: CASSLEGLPGNTIYF. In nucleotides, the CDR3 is TGTGCCAGCAGCTTGGAGGGGTTACCTGGAAACACCATATATTTT.